Detailed here is one TCR beta chain. This entry is derived from a study of blood T cell repertoires in COVID-19. The wider study: Specimens from acute and convalescent COVID-19 originated in the United States, Italy and Spain.

Profiling relied on immunoSEQ multiplex PCR, and the TCRdb table lists in-frame clones only, not all of them. The data hold about 110,000 clones, with more than 70% observed a single time. The clonotype was recovered from a woman aged 45-65 years with acute or convalescent COVID-19. Sample: peripheral blood.

The CDR3 region is CASSLEVANEQFF. The CDR3 region has the DNA TGTGCCAGCAGCTTAGAAGTAGCCAATGAGCAGTTCTTC. V gene TRBV7-2 combines with J gene TRBJ2-1, with D uncertain. The CDR3 covers 13 residues. V dropped 1 base and J dropped 6 bases, with 7 bases sitting between them. The germline V gene has CDR1 SGHTA and CDR2 FQGNSA. Full variable domain (rest looked up from reference TRBV7-2 and TRBJ2-1): GAGVSQSPSNKVTEKGKDVELRCDPISGHTALYWYRQSLGQGLEFLIYFQGNSAPDKSGLPSDRFSAERTGGSVSTLTIQRTQQEDSAVYLCASSLEVANEQFFGPGTRLTVL.